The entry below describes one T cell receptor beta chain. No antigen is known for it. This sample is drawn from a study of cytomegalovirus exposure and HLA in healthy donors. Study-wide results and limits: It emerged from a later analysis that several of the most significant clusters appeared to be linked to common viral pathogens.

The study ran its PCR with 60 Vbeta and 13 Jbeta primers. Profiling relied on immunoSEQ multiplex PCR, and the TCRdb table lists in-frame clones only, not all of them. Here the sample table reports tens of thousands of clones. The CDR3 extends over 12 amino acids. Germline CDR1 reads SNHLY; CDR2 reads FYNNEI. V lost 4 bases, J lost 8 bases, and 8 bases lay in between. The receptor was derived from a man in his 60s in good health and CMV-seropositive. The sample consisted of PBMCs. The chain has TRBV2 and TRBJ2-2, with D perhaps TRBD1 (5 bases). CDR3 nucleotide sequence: TGTGCCAGCAGTGGCCGGACAGGGGAGCTGTTTTTT. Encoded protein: CASSGRTGELFF.